These 18 T cell receptor beta chains share one sample of origin, sequenced in a study of OX40 agonist ivuxolimab in advanced cancers. Clones were read by immunoSEQ multiplex PCR, and TCRdb kept only the in-frame ones, dropping some. The data hold 100,000 or so clones, with approximately 90% observed a single time. The sample was CD4+ or CD8+ T cells sorted from blood, taken in a trial of the OX40 agonist ivuxolimab. The receptors were gathered from an adult with an advanced solid tumor such as melanoma, head and neck, liver or kidney cancer.

This clone was detected a few times. This chain links TRBV28 with TRBJ2-7; TRBD1 agrees at 7 bases. The CDR3 runs 13 residues. V trimming: 4 bases; J trimming: 0 bases; junction bases outside the gene matches: 0. Germline V gives CDR1 MDHEN, CDR2 SYDVKM. Written as DNA, the CDR3 is TGTGCCAGCAGTTGGACAGGCTCCTACGAGCAGTACTTC. Residues: CASSWTGSYEQYF.

The chain joins TRBV27 to TRBJ1-4; D is unresolved. Trimming cost V 5 bases and J 7 bases, with 20 bases left between them. The CDR3 covers 16 residues. From germline, CDR1 is MNHEY and CDR2 SMNVEV (reference sequence). The CDR3 here is CASSPLDPDGSEKLFF. The DNA of the CDR3 is TGTGCCAGCAGTCCCCTCGATCCCGATGGGAGTGAAAAACTGTTTTTT.

The chain joins TRBV7-6 to TRBJ2-6; D call uncertain. The V and J ends lost 4 bases and 4 bases respectively, with 5 bases between them. The CDR3 extends over 13 amino acids. From germline, CDR1 is SGHVS and CDR2 FNYEAQ. CDR3 sequence: CASSSPGANVLTF. CDR3 DNA: TGTGCCAGCAGCTCACCCGGGGCCAACGTCCTGACTTTC.

As for this clone: At one end the junction does not follow the germline gene, possibly because of a read error. The gene calls are TRBV28 and TRBJ2-2, with D possibly being TRBD1 (6 bases). The CDR3 totals 18 residues. CDR1 and CDR2 (germline): MDHEN, SYDVKM. CDR3 DNA sequence: TGTGCCAGCAGCTTATTGTACGGCCGGGACAAGGGCACCGGGGAGCTGTTTTTT. Translated: CASSLLYGRDKGTGELFF.

This chain links TRBV28 with TRBJ2-7; no firm D call. The V gene's germline CDR1 is MDHEN and CDR2 SYDVKM. The CDR3 is made up of 14 amino acids. The germline V and J ends were trimmed by 1 base and 1 base, with 8 bases remaining between them. CDR3 DNA sequence: TGTGCCAGCAGTTTATATTACACTTCCTACGAGCAGTACTTC. Its protein product is CASSLYYTSYEQYF.

V and J are TRBV6-1 and TRBJ2-7; 11 bases agree with TRBD1. The length of the CDR3 is 14 residues. The trim removed 7 bases at V and 2 bases at J, leaving 4 bases unmatched. CDR1 and CDR2 (germline): MNHNS, SASEGT. The CDR3 sequence: CASTLGQGAYEQYF. Here the CDR3 DNA reads TGTGCCAGCACTCTGGGACAGGGGGCCTACGAGCAGTACTTC.

J is TRBJ2-7 and V is TRBV2; 7 bases are a match to TRBD1. Trimming at V came to 2 bases and at J to 2 bases, leaving 6 bases not matched to a gene. Germline V lookup: CDR1 SNHLY, CDR2 FYNNEI. The length of the CDR3 is 15 residues. The CDR3 here is CASSEIQGDTYEQYF. CDR3 in DNA: TGTGCCAGCAGTGAAATCCAGGGGGATACCTACGAGCAGTACTTC.

J is TRBJ2-1 and V is TRBV27; 10 bases are a match to TRBD2. The CDR3 covers 16 residues. Per germline, CDR1 MNHEY and CDR2 SMNVEV (reference sequence). Trimming cost V 4 bases and J 0 bases; bases outside gene matches: 3. The CDR3 protein is CASSSSSGSSYNEQFF. The CDR3 DNA sequence: TGTGCCAGCAGTTCCTCTAGCGGGAGCTCCTACAATGAGCAGTTCTTC.

Turning to this clone: One junction end disagrees with the germline gene, perhaps due to a read error. The J gene is TRBJ2-7, the V gene TRBV7-7, with 8 bases that match TRBD1. Germline CDR1 SSHAT, CDR2 FNYEAQ (reference sequence). This CDR3 has 13 amino acids. CDR3 amino acids: CASSSGQDYEQYF. As DNA, the CDR3 is TGTGCTAGCAGCTCGGGACAGGACTACGAGCAGTACTTC.

This chain uses TRBV2 with TRBJ2-3, with 7 positions matching TRBD1. This CDR3 comprises 13 residues. V was pared by 11 bases and J by 2 bases, with 7 bases of the junction left unmatched. CDR1 SNHLY and CDR2 FYNNEI come from the germline V gene. The CDR3: CAGGQQSTDTQYF. The CDR3 DNA is TGTGCCGGGGGACAGCAATCCACAGATACGCAGTATTTT. Looking up the rest from reference TRBV2 and TRBJ2-3 gives the full variable domain: EPEVTQTPSHQVTQMGQEVILRCVPISNHLYFYWYRQILGQKVEFLVSFYNNEISEKSEIFDDQFSVERPDGSNFTLKIRSTKLEDSAMYFCAGGQQSTDTQYFGPGTRLTVL.

This chain joins TRBV18 and TRBJ2-7, with 7 bases matching TRBD1. V lost 4 bases to trimming and J lost 2 bases; unmatched junction nucleotides: 11. From germline, CDR1 is KGHSH and CDR2 LQKENI. The CDR3 loop spans 16 amino acids. The CDR3 region has the DNA TGTGCCAGCTCACTCCGAATCGACAGGGCCCCCTACGAGCAGTACTTC. This gives the protein CASSLRIDRAPYEQYF.

V usage is TRBV27 and J usage is TRBJ2-3; unclear D gene. Germline assignment: CDR1 MNHEY and CDR2 SMNVEV (reference sequence). V was clipped by 6 bases and J by 1 base, with 2 bases between them. CDR3 length: 11 residues. The CDR3 loop reads CASRRTDTQYF. CDR3 DNA: TGTGCCAGCAGGCGCACAGATACGCAGTATTTT.

This rearrangement joins TRBV28 to TRBJ2-5, with D unresolved. Germline assignment: CDR1 MDHEN and CDR2 SYDVKM. The length of the CDR3 is 12 residues. The V gene lost 1 base and the J gene lost 4 bases, with 4 bases spanning the gap. Here the CDR3 reads CASSLLGETQYF. The CDR3 nucleotides read TGTGCCAGCAGTTTATTGGGAGAGACCCAGTACTTC.

V is TRBV19 and J is TRBJ2-7; D is unclear. Germline V gene sequence: CDR1 LNHDA, CDR2 SQIVND (reference sequence). The V and J ends lost 1 base and 5 bases respectively, with 9 bases between them. The CDR3 consists of 13 residues. CDR3 DNA: TGTGCCAGTAGTATAGTTCCAAGGGACGAGCAGTACTTC. As protein: CASSIVPRDEQYF.

The chain has TRBV9 and TRBJ2-1; D gene ambiguous. The germline V and J ends were trimmed by 0 bases and 9 bases, with 4 bases remaining between them. The length of the CDR3 is 11 residues. CDR1 and CDR2 (germline): SGDLS, YYNGEE. The CDR3 region has the DNA TGTGCCAGCAGCGTAGAGGCTGAGCAGTTCTTC. Translating gives CASSVEAEQFF.

J is TRBJ2-1 and V is TRBV28, with 16 bases matching TRBD2. V was clipped by 10 bases and J by 7 bases; unmatched bases: 16. In germline, CDR1 is MDHEN, CDR2 SYDVKM. CDR3 size: 18 residues. The CDR3: CATTSGTSGRALNNEQFF. The CDR3 DNA reads as TGTGCCACCACCTCCGGGACTAGCGGGAGGGCCTTGAATAATGAGCAGTTCTTC.

The chain links TRBV5-8 to TRBJ2-3; D call uncertain. Germline V lookup: CDR1 SGHTS, CDR2 YDEGEE. The V end lost 3 bases, the J end lost 2 bases, and 4 bases lay between the germline ends. There are 12 residues in the CDR3. CDR3 nucleotide sequence: TGTGCCAGCAGCTCTAACACAGATACGCAGTATTTT. Amino acid sequence: CASSSNTDTQYF.

This clone was detected a few times. The chain joins TRBV15 to TRBJ1-1, with D tentatively TRBD1 (5 bases). The CDR3 contains 13 residues. V gave up 1 base and J gave up 7 bases, with 10 bases separating them. Germline V gene data show CDR1 as LNHNV and CDR2 as YYDKDF (reference sequence). This CDR3 is CATSRVREGEAFF. CDR3 nucleotide sequence: TGTGCCACCAGCAGAGTCAGGGAGGGTGAAGCTTTCTTT.